The clone carrying this T cell receptor (beta chain) was found once. Antigen specificity is unknown. Alongside CTLA-4 blockade with ipilimumab, patients with chemo-refractory metastatic non-small-cell lung cancer received focal radiation. The sample comes from a study of radiotherapy plus CTLA-4 blockade in lung cancer. General observations from the study: In blood, after radiotherapy plus ipilimumab, tumor-derived TCR clones expanded.

Sequenced by immunoSEQ multiplex PCR; TCRdb stores in-frame clones only, minus some. The sample lists 55,000 to 85,000 clones, less than 85% occurring once. CDR1 and CDR2 from the germline V gene are SGHVS and FQNEAQ. With 1 base removed from V and 5 bases from J, the gap between germline ends came to 12 bases. CDR3 size: 15 residues. The receptor was isolated from a human donor with non-small cell lung cancer whose response to radiotherapy plus ipilimumab could not be evaluated. Some clones in this sample may be carry-over from other donors' samples. Sample: peripheral blood, taken from a patient treated with radiotherapy plus ipilimumab. The chain carries TRBV7-8 and TRBJ1-5; D is undetermined. CDR3 sequence reads: CASSLGLGRHQPQHF. The CDR3 nucleotides read TGTGCCAGCAGCTTAGGACTAGGACGGCATCAGCCCCAGCATTTT.